The sequence of this TCR beta chain was determined in a study of molecular identifiers for immune sequencing clone quantification. Looking at the study overall: In replicates, RNA from approximately 20,000 or 98,000 naive CD8 cells was divided five ways and four parts were sequenced. Study outcomes and limitations: Spiked Jurkat TCR RNA from one cell was reportedly detectable among fewer than 1.3 million naive cells. Identical TCR molecules that share a barcode could lead to an underestimation of highly expanded clone sizes.

This clonotype was seen many times. Its antigen is still unknown. Germline V lookup: CDR1 SGHVS, CDR2 FNYEAQ. V lost 5 bases, J lost 0 bases, and 10 bases lay in between. This CDR3 has 14 residues. Libraries from naive CD8 cells were generated from roughly 18,000 to 920,000 sorted cells (with 10%, 30% or 50% RNA). A single record per CDR3 protein comes from TCRdb applying MiXCR to the PCR reads. This table holds 85,000 to 120,000 distinct CDR3 sequences, 30% to 35% found once. The chain joins TRBV7-6 to TRBJ2-5; tentatively, D is TRBD2 (6 bases). The sample comprised naive CD8+ T cells from blood, with Jurkat cell RNA spiked in. Subset meaning: FACS-sorted CD8+CD4-CCR7+CD45RA+ naive T cells. The clonotype originates from a human donor in good health. Some libraries in this study had Jurkat cell RNA spiked in. The CDR3 nucleotides are TGTGCCAGCAGCACAACTAGCCACCAAGAGACCCAGTACTTC. Translation: CASSTTSHQETQYF.